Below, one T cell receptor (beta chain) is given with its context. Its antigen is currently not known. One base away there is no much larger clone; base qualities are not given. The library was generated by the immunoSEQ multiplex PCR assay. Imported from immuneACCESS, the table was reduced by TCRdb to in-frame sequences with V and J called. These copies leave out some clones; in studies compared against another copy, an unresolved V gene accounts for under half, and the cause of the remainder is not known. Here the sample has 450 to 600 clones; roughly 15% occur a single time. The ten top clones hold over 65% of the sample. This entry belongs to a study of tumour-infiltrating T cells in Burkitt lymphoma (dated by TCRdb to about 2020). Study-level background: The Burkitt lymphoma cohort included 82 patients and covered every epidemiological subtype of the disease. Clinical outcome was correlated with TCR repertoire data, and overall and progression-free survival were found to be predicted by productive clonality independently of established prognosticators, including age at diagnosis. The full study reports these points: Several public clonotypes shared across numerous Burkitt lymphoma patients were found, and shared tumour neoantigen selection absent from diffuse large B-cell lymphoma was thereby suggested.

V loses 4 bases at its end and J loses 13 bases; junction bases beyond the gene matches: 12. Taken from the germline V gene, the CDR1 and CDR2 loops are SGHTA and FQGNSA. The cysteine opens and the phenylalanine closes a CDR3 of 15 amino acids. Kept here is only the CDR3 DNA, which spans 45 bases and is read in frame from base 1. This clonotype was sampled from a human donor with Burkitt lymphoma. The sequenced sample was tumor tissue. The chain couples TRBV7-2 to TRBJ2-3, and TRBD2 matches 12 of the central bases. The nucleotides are TGTGCCAGCAGCTGGGCGTCTAGCGGGAGGGCCTTGGAGTATTTT. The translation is CASSWASSGRALEYF.